This T cell receptor beta chain was captured in a study of T cell responses to AZD1222 COVID-19 vaccine. The table came from immunoSEQ multiplex PCR; TCRdb's copy has only in-frame clones and leaves some out. The data contain about 140,000 clones, roughly 90% of them singletons. The CDR3 is 16 residues long. Deletions cut 2 bases from V and 0 bases from J, with 8 bases between. Germline CDR1 and CDR2: MNHEY and SVGAGI. This TCR was sampled from an adult in good health. V gene TRBV6-5 combines with J gene TRBJ2-6, with TRBD1 as a possible D gene (5 bases). The sample was peripheral blood, taken on day 0 of AZD1222 vaccination. CDR3 loop: CASSYARDSGANVLTF. In DNA, the CDR3 is TGTGCCAGCAGTTACGCCAGGGACTCTGGGGCCAACGTCCTGACTTTC.